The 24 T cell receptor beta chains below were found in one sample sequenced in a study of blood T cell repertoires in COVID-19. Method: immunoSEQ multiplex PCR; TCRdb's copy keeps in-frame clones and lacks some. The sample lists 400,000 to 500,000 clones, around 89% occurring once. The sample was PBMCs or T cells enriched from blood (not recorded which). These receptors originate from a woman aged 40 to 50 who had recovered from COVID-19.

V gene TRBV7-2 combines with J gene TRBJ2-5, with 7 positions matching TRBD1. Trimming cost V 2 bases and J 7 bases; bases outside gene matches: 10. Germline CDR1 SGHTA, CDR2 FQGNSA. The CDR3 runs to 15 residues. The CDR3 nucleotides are TGTGCCAGCAGCTTAACTTGGCGACAGGGTGGGACCCAGTACTTC. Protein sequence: CASSLTWRQGGTQYF. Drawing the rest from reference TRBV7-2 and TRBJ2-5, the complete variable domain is GAGVSQSPSNKVTEKGKDVELRCDPISGHTALYWYRQSLGQGLEFLIYFQGNSAPDKSGLPSDRFSAERTGGSVSTLTIQRTQQEDSAVYLCASSLTWRQGGTQYFGPGTRLLVL.

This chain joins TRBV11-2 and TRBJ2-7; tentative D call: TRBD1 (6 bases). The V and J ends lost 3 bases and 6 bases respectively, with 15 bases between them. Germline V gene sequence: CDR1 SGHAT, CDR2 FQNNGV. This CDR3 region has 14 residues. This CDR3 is CASSFAGTSFEQYF. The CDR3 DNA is TGTGCCAGCAGCTTCGCCGGGACAAGTTTCGAGCAGTACTTC.

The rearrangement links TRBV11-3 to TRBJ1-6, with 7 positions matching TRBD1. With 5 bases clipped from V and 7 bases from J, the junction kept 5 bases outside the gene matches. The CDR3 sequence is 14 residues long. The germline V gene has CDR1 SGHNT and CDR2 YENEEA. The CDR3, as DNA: TGTGCCAGCAGCACCGGGACAGCCAATTCACCCCTCCACTTT. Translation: CASSTGTANSPLHF.

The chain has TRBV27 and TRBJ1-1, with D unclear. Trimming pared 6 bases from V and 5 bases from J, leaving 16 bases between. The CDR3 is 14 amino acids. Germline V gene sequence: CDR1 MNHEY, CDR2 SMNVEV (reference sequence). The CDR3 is CASRRSSGRTEAFF. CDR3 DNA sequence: TGTGCCAGCAGAAGATCGTCAGGCAGGACTGAAGCTTTCTTT.

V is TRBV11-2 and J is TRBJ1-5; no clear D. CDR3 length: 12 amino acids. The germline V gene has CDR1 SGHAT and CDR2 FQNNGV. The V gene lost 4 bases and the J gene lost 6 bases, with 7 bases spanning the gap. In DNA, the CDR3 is TGTGCCAGCAGCTCCGGGGTTCAGCCCCAGCATTTT. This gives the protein CASSSGVQPQHF. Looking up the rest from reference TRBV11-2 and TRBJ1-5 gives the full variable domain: EAGVAQSPRYKIIEKRQSVAFWCNPISGHATLYWYQQILGQGPKLLIQFQNNGVVDDSQLPKDRFSAERLKGVDSTLKIQPAKLEDSAVYLCASSSGVQPQHFGDGTRLSIL.

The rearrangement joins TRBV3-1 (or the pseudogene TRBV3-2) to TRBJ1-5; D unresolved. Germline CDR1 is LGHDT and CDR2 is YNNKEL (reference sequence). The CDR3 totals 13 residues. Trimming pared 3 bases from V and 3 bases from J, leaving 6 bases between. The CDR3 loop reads CASSHADNQPQHF. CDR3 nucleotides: TGTGCCAGCAGCCACGCAGACAATCAGCCCCAGCATTTT.

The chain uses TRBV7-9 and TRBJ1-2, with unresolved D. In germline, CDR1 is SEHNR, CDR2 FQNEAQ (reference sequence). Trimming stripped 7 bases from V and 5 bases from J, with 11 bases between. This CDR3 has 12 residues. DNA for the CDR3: TGTGCCAGCACCCCACATGAATATGGCTACACCTTC. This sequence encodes CASTPHEYGYTF.

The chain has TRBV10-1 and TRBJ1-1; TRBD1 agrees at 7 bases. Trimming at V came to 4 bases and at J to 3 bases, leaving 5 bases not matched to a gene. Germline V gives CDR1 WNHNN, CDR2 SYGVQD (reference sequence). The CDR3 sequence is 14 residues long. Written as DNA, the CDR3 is TGCGCCAGCAGTGTAACGCAGGGGGACACTGAAGCTTTCTTT. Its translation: CASSVTQGDTEAFF.

CDR3 nucleotide sequence: TGCGCCAGCAGCGTCTGGCGGACAGGGGATGATTCGGATACGCAGTATTTT. Translating it yields CASSVWRTGDDSDTQYF. The gene calls are TRBV5-1 and TRBJ2-3, with TRBD1 identical over 9 bases. Germline CDR1 SGHRS, CDR2 YFSETQ. The CDR3 extends over 17 amino acids. V trimming: 4 bases; J trimming: 6 bases; junction bases outside the gene matches: 15.

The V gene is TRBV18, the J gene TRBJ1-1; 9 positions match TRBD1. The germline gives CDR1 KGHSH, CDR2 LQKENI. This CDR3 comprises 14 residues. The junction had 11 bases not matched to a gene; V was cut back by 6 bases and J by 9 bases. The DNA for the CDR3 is TGTGCCAGCTCCTCCGGGACAGGGAATTCTAAAGCTTTCTTT. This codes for CASSSGTGNSKAFF.

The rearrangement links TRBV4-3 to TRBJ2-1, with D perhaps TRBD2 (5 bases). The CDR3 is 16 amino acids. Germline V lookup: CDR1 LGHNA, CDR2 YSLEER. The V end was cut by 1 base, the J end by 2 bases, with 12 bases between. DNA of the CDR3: TGCGCCAGCAGCCAAGGGCAGCTAGCTGCCTACAATGAGCAGTTCTTC. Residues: CASSQGQLAAYNEQFF.

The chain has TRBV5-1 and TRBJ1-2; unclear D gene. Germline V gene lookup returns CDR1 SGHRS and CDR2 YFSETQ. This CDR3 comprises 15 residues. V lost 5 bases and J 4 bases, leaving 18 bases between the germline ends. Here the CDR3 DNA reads TGCGCCAGCAGTGCGGGCGATACCCAAGGCTATGGCTACACCTTC. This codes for CASSAGDTQGYGYTF.

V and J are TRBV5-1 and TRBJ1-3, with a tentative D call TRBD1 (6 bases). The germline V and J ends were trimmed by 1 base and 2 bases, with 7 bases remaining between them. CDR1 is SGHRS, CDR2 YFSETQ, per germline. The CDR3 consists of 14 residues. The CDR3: CASSLPGAGNTIYF. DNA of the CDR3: TGCGCCAGCAGCTTGCCAGGGGCTGGAAACACCATATATTTT.

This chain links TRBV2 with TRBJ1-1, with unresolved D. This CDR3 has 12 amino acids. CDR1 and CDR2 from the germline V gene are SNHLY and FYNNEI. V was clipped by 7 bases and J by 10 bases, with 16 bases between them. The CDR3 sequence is CASTLVAYGAFF. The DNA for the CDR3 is TGTGCCAGCACCCTAGTAGCCTATGGAGCTTTCTTT.

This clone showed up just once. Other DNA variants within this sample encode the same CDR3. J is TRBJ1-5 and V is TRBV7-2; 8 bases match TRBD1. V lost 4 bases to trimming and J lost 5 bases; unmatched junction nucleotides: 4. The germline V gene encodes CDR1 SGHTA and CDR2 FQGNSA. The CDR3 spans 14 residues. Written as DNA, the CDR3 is TGTGCCAGCAGCTCCGGACAGGGAGATCAGCCCCAGCATTTT. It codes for CASSSGQGDQPQHF.

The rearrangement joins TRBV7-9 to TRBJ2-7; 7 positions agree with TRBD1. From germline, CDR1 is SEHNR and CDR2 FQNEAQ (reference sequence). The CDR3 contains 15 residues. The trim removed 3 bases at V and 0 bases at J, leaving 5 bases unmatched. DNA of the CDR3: TGTGCCAGCAGCTTCCCGACAGGGAGCTCCTACGAGCAGTACTTC. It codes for CASSFPTGSSYEQYF.

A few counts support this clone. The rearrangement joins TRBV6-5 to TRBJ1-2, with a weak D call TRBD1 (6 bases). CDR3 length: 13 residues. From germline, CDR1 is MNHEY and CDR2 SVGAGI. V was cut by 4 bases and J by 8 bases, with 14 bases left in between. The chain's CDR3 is CASSLQQGRGYTF. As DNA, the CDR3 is TGTGCCAGCAGTTTGCAACAGGGAAGGGGCTACACCTTC.

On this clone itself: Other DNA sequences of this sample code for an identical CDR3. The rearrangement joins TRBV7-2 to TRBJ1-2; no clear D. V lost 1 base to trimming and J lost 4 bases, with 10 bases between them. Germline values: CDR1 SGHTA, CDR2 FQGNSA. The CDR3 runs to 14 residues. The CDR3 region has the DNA TGTGCCAGCAGCTTAGAGGGTGCGGGCTATGGCTACACCTTC. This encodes CASSLEGAGYGYTF.

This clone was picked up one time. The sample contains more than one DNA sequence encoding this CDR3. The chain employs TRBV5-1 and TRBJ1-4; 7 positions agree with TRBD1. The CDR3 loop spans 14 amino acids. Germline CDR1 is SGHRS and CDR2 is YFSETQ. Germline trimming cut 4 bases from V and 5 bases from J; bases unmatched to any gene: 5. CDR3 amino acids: CASSGGQINEKLFF. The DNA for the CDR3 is TGCGCCAGCAGCGGGGGACAGATCAATGAAAAACTGTTTTTT.

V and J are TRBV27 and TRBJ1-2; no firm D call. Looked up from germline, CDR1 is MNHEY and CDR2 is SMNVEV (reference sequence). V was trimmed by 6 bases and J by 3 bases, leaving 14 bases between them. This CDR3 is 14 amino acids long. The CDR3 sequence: CASRLGWRDYGYTF. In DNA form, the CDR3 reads TGTGCCAGCAGACTGGGGTGGAGGGACTATGGCTACACCTTC.

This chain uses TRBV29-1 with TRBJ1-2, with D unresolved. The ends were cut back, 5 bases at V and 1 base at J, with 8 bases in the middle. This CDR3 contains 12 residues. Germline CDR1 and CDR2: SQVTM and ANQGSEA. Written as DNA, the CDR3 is TGCAGCGTTCTCCCAGATAACTATGGCTACACCTTC. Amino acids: CSVLPDNYGYTF. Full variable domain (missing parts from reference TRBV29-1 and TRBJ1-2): SAVISQKPSRDICQRGTSLTIQCQVDSQVTMMFWYRQQPGQSLTLIATANQGSEATYESGFVIDKFPISRPNLTFSTLTVSNMSPEDSSIYLCSVLPDNYGYTFGSGTRLTVV.

The CDR3 coding sequence is TGTGCCAGTGGTAAAGGGCTAGCGAACCCGTTCTTC. This translates into CASGKGLANPFF. The rearrangement joins TRBV25-1 to TRBJ2-1; a possible D gene is TRBD2 (6 bases). The CDR3 sequence is 12 residues long. The germline gives CDR1 MGHDK, CDR2 SYGVNS. V lost 9 bases to trimming and J lost 15 bases, with 21 bases between them.

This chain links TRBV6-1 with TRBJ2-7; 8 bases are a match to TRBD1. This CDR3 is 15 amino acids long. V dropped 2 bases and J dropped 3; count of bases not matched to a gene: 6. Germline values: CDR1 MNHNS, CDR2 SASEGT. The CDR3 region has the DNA TGTGCCAGCAGTGAAAATATCGGGACAGGCTACGAGCAGTACTTC. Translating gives CASSENIGTGYEQYF.

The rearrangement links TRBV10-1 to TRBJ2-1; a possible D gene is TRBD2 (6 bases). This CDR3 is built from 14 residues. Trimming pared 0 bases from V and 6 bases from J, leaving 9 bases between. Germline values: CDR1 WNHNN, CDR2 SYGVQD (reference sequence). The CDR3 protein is CASSESIGGNEQFF. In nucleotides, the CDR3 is TGCGCCAGCAGTGAGTCGATCGGGGGCAATGAGCAGTTCTTC.